A selection of T cell receptor beta chains follows, all from one sample in a study of blood T cell repertoires in COVID-19. Repertoires were generated with immunoSEQ multiplex PCR, while TCRdb's copy carries only in-frame clones and drops some. This table holds 490,000 or so clones, approximately 88% found once. Sequenced sample: PBMCs or T cells enriched from blood (not recorded which). The receptors stem from a middle-aged woman who had recovered from COVID-19. The conserved cysteine and the conserved F or W are not part of the CDR3 here. D genes are given only for firm matches. Clone size, where shown, is once, few, many, or a class for clones that have expanded.

D	size	V	CDR3
TRBD1	-	TRBV5-1	ASSRVGQAQGYT
TRBD1	-	TRBV25-1	ASSVQGTVYEQY
TRBD2	-	TRBV28	ASTQKRGVSTDTQY
TRBD1	-	TRBV12-3/TRBV12-4	ASRGQGVNEQF
-	-	TRBV6-2/TRBV6-3	ASSYSSRGEQPQH
-	-	TRBV4-3	ASSQGYRADTIY
TRBD1	-	TRBV30	AWSTGTGIIYEQY
-	once	TRBV10-3	AISLSGGGDYGYT
-	-	TRBV27	ASSLKAEGTEAF
-	-	TRBV27	ASSLFPVATNEKLF
TRBD1	-	TRBV3-1/TRBV3-2	ASSPALTGVNIQY
-	once	TRBV25-1	ASKGGALYNEQF
-	few	TRBV19	ASRERGTHEQY
-	-	TRBV3-1/TRBV3-2	ASSHRGGVGTGELF
TRBD2	-	TRBV6-2/TRBV6-3	ASRPLAGDSYRYEQY
-	-	TRBV2	ASGEEEQY
TRBD2	-	TRBV18	ASSPAGVADTQY
TRBD2	-	TRBV7-6	ASSLGEREADTQY
TRBD1	-	TRBV5-5	ASRSGQRANYGYT
-	-	TRBV29-1	SGSGDTGELF
-	-	TRBV4-2	ASSLEGGTVRNEQF
TRBD2	-	TRBV25-1	ASSDPSGSVYEQY
-	-	TRBV9	ASSVVKGDPRDFSGNTIY
TRBD2	-	TRBV11-3	ASSALAAYEQY
TRBD2	-	TRBV7-6	ASSLVGTRNNEQF
TRBD1	-	TRBV18	ASSKSPGQGADANEKLF
-	-	TRBV29-1	SAGGGATGGDDEQY
TRBD1	-	TRBV27	ASSDKQGWTDQETQY
TRBD2	-	TRBV5-4	ASSSSSGSSYEQY
TRBD1	-	TRBV10-1	ASSTGTGIAEAF
-	-	TRBV10-3	AISDYGDNSPLH
-	-	TRBV5-4	ASSLVRGRETQY
TRBD2	-	TRBV7-2	ASSASGSVYEQY
TRBD1	-	TRBV24-1	ATTQNRDRCRPYEQY
TRBD1	-	TRBV10-3	AISYSGGADTEAF
-	-	TRBV5-1	ASSPTPLSRASTDTQY
-	once	TRBV29-1	SVAMSPGPQH
-	once	TRBV4-1	ASSQGTTGNTEAF
-	-	TRBV18	ASSPQVGGANYGYT
TRBD2	once	TRBV18	ASSPGTSGGEQY
TRBD2	-	TRBV5-1	ASSLGLAGVYYNEQF
TRBD2	-	TRBV3-1/TRBV3-2	ASSQGLAGVNNEQF
-	-	TRBV18	ASSPRTSSYNEQF
-	-	TRBV7-9	ASTFPPTDRPPRGTEAF